Sequencing of this T cell receptor (beta chain) was carried out in a study of blood T cell repertoires in COVID-19. Whole-study context: Samples representing acute and convalescent COVID-19 were sourced from the United States, Italy and Spain. T cells, B-cell-depleted T cells, or PBMCs provided the cDNA or gDNA that served as material.

The V gene's germline CDR1 is SGHVS and CDR2 FNYEAQ. This CDR3 comprises 15 residues. V was clipped by 1 base and J by 4 bases, with 13 bases between them. Study processing details: Counts of nucleated cells, estimated from reference gene primer amplification, were obtained. Profiled with immunoSEQ multiplex PCR; TCRdb holds only in-frame clones, not every one. D and trimming were read from the DNA, whereas the V and J calls and clone size are those reported in that table. The sample has just under 80,000 clones; 80% to 90% are singletons. The sample taken for sequencing was peripheral blood. This TCR was recovered from a human donor in a cohort sampled during active COVID-19. V is TRBV7-6 and J is TRBJ1-1; D uncertain. The CDR3 sequence: CASSLGDQAVTEAFF. CDR3 sequence (DNA): TGTGCCAGCAGCTTAGGCGACCAGGCCGTCACTGAAGCTTTCTTT. The whole variable domain, filled in from reference TRBV7-6 and TRBJ1-1, reads GAGVSQSPRYKVTKRGQDVALRCDPISGHVSLYWYRQALGQGPEFLTYFNYEAQQDKSGLPNDRFSAERPEGSISTLTIQRTEQRDSAMYRCASSLGDQAVTEAFFGQGTRLTVV.